The 19 T cell receptor beta chains below come from one sample, sequenced in a study of shared clonotypes between healthy human individuals. Using immunoSEQ multiplex PCR, the repertoire was profiled, and TCRdb retains in-frame clones only, with some absent. The sample lists 1.6 million or so clones, around 97% seen once, with approximately 1.1% in the top ten. Sequenced input: naive CD4+ T cells sorted from blood. The subset here: CD45RA+ positively selected. The receptor set was obtained from a man aged 25-45 years in good health.

The chain is built from TRBV19 and TRBJ2-2, with 7 positions matching TRBD2. Germline loops: CDR1 LNHDA, CDR2 SQIVND (reference sequence). V dropped 1 base and J dropped 4; count of bases not matched to a gene: 3. The CDR3 is made up of 15 amino acids. This chain's CDR3 is CASSIGEGRTGELFF. As DNA, the CDR3 is TGTGCCAGTAGTATAGGGGAGGGCCGCACCGGGGAGCTGTTTTTT.

This clone has a single count. CDR3: CAISEGQGANYGYTF. CDR3 nucleotide sequence: TGTGCCATCAGTGAGGGACAGGGGGCTAACTATGGCTACACCTTC. The chain has TRBV10-3 and TRBJ1-2; TRBD1 agrees at 10 bases. CDR1 is ENHRY, CDR2 SYGVKD, per germline. V dropped 2 bases and J dropped 0; count of bases not matched to a gene: 0. The CDR3 loop spans 15 amino acids.

The chain couples TRBV7-7 to TRBJ2-2; maybe TRBD1 (5 bases). V shed 1 base and J shed 8 bases, with 11 bases lying between them. The CDR3 covers 14 residues. Looked up from germline, CDR1 is SSHAT and CDR2 is FNYEAQ (reference sequence). The CDR3 protein is CASSLGRDRGELFF. CDR3 nucleotide sequence: TGTGCCAGCAGCTTAGGCAGGGATCGGGGGGAGCTGTTTTTT.

CDR3 region: CASSARAGGYGYTF. The CDR3 nucleotides read TGTGCCAGCAGCGCGCGTGCGGGAGGCTATGGCTACACCTTC. V is TRBV7-6 and J is TRBJ1-2; no definite D call. V lost 5 bases and J lost 4, with 14 bases in between. CDR3 size: 14 residues. Germline CDR1 reads SGHVS; CDR2 reads FNYEAQ.

The chain employs TRBV28 and TRBJ1-3, with 8 bases fitting TRBD1. The V gene end was trimmed by 4 bases and the J gene end by 2 bases; junction bases not matched to a gene: 1. CDR3 length equals 14 residues. Germline loops: CDR1 MDHEN, CDR2 SYDVKM. The CDR3 DNA follows: TGTGCCAGCAGTTCAGGGGGCCCTGGAAACACCATATATTTT. The encoded protein is CASSSGGPGNTIYF.

This clone has only a few counts. The CDR3 loop is CSAKGQPQHF. CDR3 DNA: TGCAGTGCTAAGGGTCAGCCCCAGCATTTT. This chain connects TRBV20-1 to TRBJ1-5; D gene ambiguous. Germline CDR1 DFQATT, CDR2 SNEGSKA (reference sequence). The CDR3 runs to 10 residues. V was trimmed by 4 bases and J by 6 bases, leaving 4 bases between them.

Note on this clone: The CDR3 end shows no conserved phenylalanine or tryptophan, and so a read error is likely. The chain is built from TRBV30 and TRBJ2-7; a possible D gene is TRBD1 (5 bases). Germline V gene data show CDR1 as GTSNPN and CDR2 as SVGIG (reference sequence). The V gene lost 4 bases and the J gene lost 4 bases, with 17 bases spanning the gap. This CDR3 comprises 14 residues. The CDR3 nucleotides are TGTGCCTGGACACAACCAGGGAAGGGGTACGAGCAGTACTAC. Protein: CAWTQPGKGYEQYY.

V gene TRBV27 combines with J gene TRBJ2-5, with 7 bases lining up with TRBD1. Germline V gene sequence: CDR1 MNHEY, CDR2 SMNVEV (reference sequence). CDR3 length equals 15 residues. V lost 7 bases and J lost 7; bases outside the gene matches: 15. The CDR3 region has the DNA TGTGCCAGCACCGACAGGGCGTCAGCTCAGCGGACCCAGTACTTC. Its protein is CASTDRASAQRTQYF.

The V and J genes are TRBV18 and TRBJ1-1, with D maybe TRBD1 (5 bases). V lost 2 bases and J 1 base, leaving 11 bases between the germline ends. The length of the CDR3 is 15 residues. Per the germline V gene, CDR1 is KGHSH and CDR2 is LQKENI. The CDR3 region is CASSPDGQTNTEAFF. The CDR3, as DNA: TGTGCCAGCTCACCAGATGGACAAACGAACACTGAAGCTTTCTTT.

CDR3 DNA: TGTGCCAGCAGTCCCACGTCCCAGGCTGGAAACACCATATATTTT. The encoded protein is CASSPTSQAGNTIYF. The chain recombines TRBV6-5 with TRBJ1-3; no firm D call. Trimming took off 5 bases at V and 2 bases at J, with 13 bases between the two ends. CDR3 length: 15 residues. Germline V lookup: CDR1 MNHEY, CDR2 SVGAGI.

The chain recombines TRBV9 with TRBJ2-1; 10 nucleotides match TRBD2. V shed 2 bases and J 0 bases; nucleotides not matched to a gene: 14. The CDR3 length is 20 residues. The germline gives CDR1 SGDLS, CDR2 YYNGEE. DNA of the CDR3: TGTGCCAGCAGCGTCGGCCAAGCGGGAGGGCCTAGGGGCTCCTACAATGAGCAGTTCTTC. Encoded protein: CASSVGQAGGPRGSYNEQFF.

In this sample, this clone turned up a few times. The V call is TRBV6-5, the J call TRBJ1-5; perhaps TRBD1 as D (5 bases). The germline V gene encodes CDR1 MNHEY and CDR2 SVGAGI. V shed 6 bases and J shed 3 bases, with 15 bases lying between them. CDR3 length: 15 residues. The CDR3 bases are TGTGCCAGCAGCTCCGTCGGGGCCCACAATCAGCCCCAGCATTTT. Protein sequence: CASSSVGAHNQPQHF.

The chain recombines TRBV7-8 with TRBJ1-1; no definite D call. CDR1 is SGHVS and CDR2 is FQNEAQ in the germline V gene. The CDR3 loop spans 14 amino acids. With 1 base removed from V and 4 bases from J, the gap between germline ends came to 10 bases. The CDR3 sequence is CASSLESVLTEAFF. CDR3 in DNA: TGTGCCAGCAGCTTAGAATCTGTACTCACTGAAGCTTTCTTT.

V is TRBV10-3 and J is TRBJ1-1, with a tentative D call TRBD1 (5 bases). Trimming stripped 6 bases from V and 4 bases from J, with 12 bases between. The V gene's germline CDR1 is ENHRY and CDR2 SYGVKD. This CDR3 is 13 amino acids long. The CDR3 here is CAISAIQGTEAFF. CDR3 DNA sequence: TGTGCCATCAGCGCTATCCAGGGCACTGAAGCTTTCTTT.

The chain has TRBV5-8 and TRBJ2-3, with 12 bases identical to TRBD2. The germline V gene has CDR1 SGHTS and CDR2 YDEGEE. The junction had 9 bases not matched to a gene; V was cut back by 4 bases and J by 3 bases. This CDR3 has 17 residues. The CDR3 loop reads CASSPDFLAGGTDTQYF. CDR3 nucleotides: TGTGCCAGCAGCCCGGACTTTCTAGCGGGAGGGACAGATACGCAGTATTTT.

The V gene is TRBV7-2, the J gene TRBJ2-5; 8 bases align to TRBD2. Unmatched junction bases numbered 10, after V lost 5 bases and J lost 5 bases. Germline CDR1 is SGHTA and CDR2 is FQGNSA. The CDR3 has 15 amino acids. The CDR3 spells CASSPRAGARETQYF. The CDR3 DNA follows: TGTGCCAGCAGCCCGAGAGCGGGAGCCCGGGAGACCCAGTACTTC.

This clone was detected only once. Other DNA sequences of this sample code for an identical CDR3. This chain connects TRBV18 to TRBJ2-1; 9 nucleotides agree with TRBD2. Per the germline V gene, CDR1 is KGHSH and CDR2 is LQKENI. CDR3 length: 16 residues. Trimming removed 4 bases from V and 0 bases from J; junction bases left unmatched: 4. The CDR3 spells CASSQLAGGSYNEQFF. The CDR3 DNA is TGTGCCAGCTCACAACTAGCGGGCGGCTCCTACAATGAGCAGTTCTTC.

The chain combines TRBV13 with TRBJ2-7; 11 bases map to TRBD1. Germline loops: CDR1 PRHDT, CDR2 FYEKMQ (reference sequence). This CDR3 contains 13 residues. The V segment lost 4 bases and the J segment 6 bases; nucleotides outside the gene matches: 2. CDR3 sequence: CASSWGTGGEQYF. DNA for the CDR3: TGTGCCAGCAGCTGGGGGACAGGGGGCGAGCAGTACTTC. Filled out from reference TRBV13 and TRBJ2-7, the complete variable domain reads AAGVIQSPRHLIKEKRETATLKCYPIPRHDTVYWYQQGPGQDPQFLISFYEKMQSDKGSIPDRFSAQQFSDYHSELNMSSLELGDSALYFCASSWGTGGEQYFGPGTRLTVT.

The chain couples TRBV29-1 to TRBJ2-7, with a possible D match to TRBD1 (6 bases). The V gene lost 5 bases and the J gene lost 6 bases, with 23 bases spanning the gap. The CDR3 contains 15 residues. CDR1 is SQVTM, CDR2 ANQGSEA, per germline. The CDR3 loop reads CSVKVTTGTTGEQYF. In DNA, the CDR3 is TGCAGCGTTAAAGTCACGACAGGAACTACGGGCGAGCAGTACTTC.